The 30 T cell receptor beta chains below come from one sample, sequenced in a study of graft-versus-host responses after intestinal transplantation. This table comes from immunoSEQ multiplex PCR, and its TCRdb copy is limited to in-frame clones, with some not included. The sample lists fewer than 120,000 clones; about 93% were seen once. These receptors' antigens are unknown. This specimen consisted of unstimulated CD8+ T cells sorted from spleen or lymph node cells, obtained before intestinal transplant. Every receptor here comes from a human donor who received an intestinal transplant.

The chain recombines TRBV29-1 with TRBJ2-4; 9 bases fit TRBD1. This CDR3 comprises 18 residues. The trim removed 7 bases at V and 3 bases at J, leaving 19 bases unmatched. Germline CDR1 and CDR2: SQVTM and ANQGSEA. DNA for the CDR3: TGCAGCGCCAACGGGGGACAGGGAATGGGGGACGGCAAAAACATTCAGTACTTC. This gives the protein CSANGGQGMGDGKNIQYF.

CDR3 DNA: TGTGCCAGCAGTTACTCTAGGACTTCGGCGGGCTACACCTTC. This sequence encodes CASSYSRTSAGYTF. The V call is TRBV6-5, the J call TRBJ1-2; D ambiguous. Germline assignment: CDR1 MNHEY and CDR2 SVGAGI. V lost 0 bases to trimming and J lost 8 bases, with 13 bases between them. This CDR3 comprises 14 residues.

This chain joins TRBV30 and TRBJ2-7; TRBD2 matches 13 bases. The V gene end was trimmed by 5 bases and the J gene end by 6 bases; junction bases not matched to a gene: 7. The CDR3 has 14 residues. Germline V gene sequence: CDR1 GTSNPN, CDR2 SVGIG (reference sequence). DNA of the CDR3: TGTGCCTGGCGGATCGGGACTAGCGGGATCGAGCAGTACTTC. It translates to CAWRIGTSGIEQYF.

The rearrangement uses TRBV4-1 and TRBJ1-5, with D tentatively TRBD1 (6 bases). The CDR3 spans 14 residues. Germline loops: CDR1 MGHRA, CDR2 YSYEKL. V was trimmed by 0 bases and J by 7 bases, leaving 10 bases between them. The CDR3, as DNA: TGCGCCAGCAGCCAAGAACAGGGTGGGCAGCCCCAGCATTTT. Protein: CASSQEQGGQPQHF.

V and J are TRBV10-3 and TRBJ2-7; D remains ambiguous. The ends were cut back, 5 bases at V and 3 bases at J, with 20 bases in the middle. Germline V lookup: CDR1 ENHRY, CDR2 SYGVKD. This CDR3 spans 16 amino acids. CDR3 residues: CAISSPVDGPFYEQYF. CDR3 coding DNA: TGTGCCATCAGTTCACCTGTTGATGGGCCCTTCTACGAGCAGTACTTC.

This sequence joins TRBV9 and TRBJ2-2, with a tentative D call TRBD1 (6 bases). V lost 2 bases and J 8 bases, leaving 13 bases between the germline ends. Per germline, CDR1 SGDLS and CDR2 YYNGEE. This CDR3 has 14 amino acids. The CDR3 DNA reads as TGTGCCAGCAGCGTTGGGGGCTCGTCAGGGGAGCTGTTTTTT. Translating it yields CASSVGGSSGELFF.

The chain couples TRBV2 to TRBJ1-2; 8 bases are a match to TRBD1. CDR3 length: 15 residues. Germline assignment: CDR1 SNHLY and CDR2 FYNNEI. Trimming cost V 2 bases and J 2 bases; bases outside gene matches: 4. The CDR3, as DNA: TGTGCCAGCAGTGAATCTACAGGGGGGAACTATGGCTACACCTTC. This translates into CASSESTGGNYGYTF.

This clone showed up just a few times. The V and J genes are TRBV6-6 and TRBJ2-7; D is perhaps TRBD1 or TRBD2 (5 bases each). There are 14 residues in the CDR3. V was shortened by 4 bases and J by 2 bases, with 12 bases between the two germline ends. CDR1 MNHNY and CDR2 SVGAGI come from the germline V gene (reference sequence). DNA of the CDR3: TGTGCCAGCAGTTTCCGGGACGGCCCCTACGAGCAGTACTTC. Its translation: CASSFRDGPYEQYF.

The chain couples TRBV10-2 to TRBJ2-3; maybe TRBD2 (6 bases). The length of the CDR3 is 15 residues. V lost 4 bases and J 2 bases, leaving 13 bases between the germline ends. The germline gives CDR1 WSHSY, CDR2 SAAADI. CDR3 nucleotide sequence: TGCGCCAGCAGTGCGTGGGACTCCACCACAGATACGCAGTATTTT. Translated, it gives CASSAWDSTTDTQYF.

The V gene is TRBV9, the J gene TRBJ2-7, with 7 bases lining up with TRBD1. V lost 3 bases to trimming and J lost 6 bases; unmatched junction nucleotides: 12. CDR3 size: 15 residues. Germline V CDR1 and CDR2: SGDLS, YYNGEE. The CDR3 is CASSDGDTGVGEQYF. The DNA of the CDR3 is TGTGCCAGCAGCGACGGGGATACAGGGGTCGGCGAGCAGTACTTC.

The J gene is TRBJ2-1, the V gene TRBV7-8, with a tentative D call TRBD1 (6 bases). Germline V CDR1 and CDR2: SGHVS, FQNEAQ. The CDR3 has 11 amino acids. Between the trimmed V and J ends, which lost 5 bases and 10 bases, there was a span of 9 bases. The CDR3 here is CASSPQGEQFF. CDR3 in DNA: TGTGCCAGCAGCCCCCAGGGGGAGCAGTTCTTC.

This clone was detected only once. The V gene is TRBV5-1, the J gene TRBJ2-7; no definite D call. Per germline, CDR1 SGHRS and CDR2 YFSETQ. CDR3 length: 14 residues. Deletions cut 2 bases from V and 0 bases from J, with 9 bases between. CDR3 nucleotide sequence: TGCGCCAGCAGCTTCCGGTGGGGCTCCTACGAGCAGTACTTC. Its translation: CASSFRWGSYEQYF.

This sequence joins TRBV7-3 and TRBJ2-3, with a tentative D call TRBD2 (5 bases). V was cut by 5 bases and J by 5 bases, with 11 bases left in between. This CDR3 contains 13 residues. Germline V CDR1 and CDR2: SGHTA, FQGTGA. Here the CDR3 reads CASSRTLVDTQYF. CDR3 nucleotide sequence: TGTGCCAGCAGCCGCACACTAGTAGATACGCAGTATTTT.

This chain joins TRBV7-2 and TRBJ1-1, with D uncertain. The ends were cut back, 2 bases at V and 7 bases at J, with 20 bases in the middle. Germline lookup yields CDR1 SGHTA and CDR2 FQGNSA. This CDR3 spans 16 amino acids. The CDR3 nucleotides are TGTGCCAGCAGCTTACCCCCGGAACAGAGGGAGGTTGAAGCTTTCTTT. Protein: CASSLPPEQREVEAFF. The variable domain in full, completed from reference TRBV7-2 and TRBJ1-1, reads GAGVSQSPSNKVTEKGKDVELRCDPISGHTALYWYRQSLGQGLEFLIYFQGNSAPDKSGLPSDRFSAERTGGSVSTLTIQRTQQEDSAVYLCASSLPPEQREVEAFFGQGTRLTVV.

The chain recombines TRBV2 with TRBJ1-2; 9 nucleotides align to TRBD1. This CDR3 comprises 16 residues. Trimming at V came to 2 bases and at J to 8 bases, leaving 12 bases not matched to a gene. The germline gives CDR1 SNHLY, CDR2 FYNNEI. The CDR3 sequence: CASSEIAGQGYWGYTF. The CDR3, as DNA: TGTGCCAGCAGTGAAATTGCGGGACAGGGTTATTGGGGCTACACCTTC.

The genes are TRBV7-3 and TRBJ2-3; 9 nucleotides agree with TRBD2. Germline CDR1 is SGHTA and CDR2 is FQGTGA. V was clipped by 6 bases and J by 5 bases; unmatched bases: 6. The CDR3 runs 14 residues. As DNA, the CDR3 is TGTGCCAGCAGTTTTAGCGGGAGTGGAGATACGCAGTATTTT. Translating it yields CASSFSGSGDTQYF.

This chain links TRBV7-2 with TRBJ2-2, with 11 bases identical to TRBD2. Germline V gene sequence: CDR1 SGHTA, CDR2 FQGNSA. V trimming: 5 bases; J trimming: 7 bases; junction bases outside the gene matches: 12. The CDR3 runs 17 residues. CDR3 residues: CASSQEVLAGVDGELFF. CDR3 DNA: TGTGCCAGCAGCCAAGAGGTACTAGCGGGAGTTGACGGGGAGCTGTTTTTT.

Here the CDR3 reads CASSLSPRVVRFF. The CDR3 DNA follows: TGTGCCAGCAGTTTATCTCCCCGGGTAGTACGTTTCTTC. The chain links TRBV27 to TRBJ2-1; the D is unclear. The CDR3 loop spans 13 amino acids. Germline values: CDR1 MNHEY, CDR2 SMNVEV (reference sequence). V dropped 0 bases and J dropped 16 bases, with 16 bases sitting between them.

The gene calls are TRBV7-9 and TRBJ1-5; 10 nucleotides align to TRBD1. The length of the CDR3 is 14 residues. V was clipped by 6 bases and J by 5 bases; unmatched bases: 4. Germline lookup yields CDR1 SEHNR and CDR2 FQNEAQ (reference sequence). The DNA for the CDR3 is TGTGCCAGCAGTCCCGGGACAGGGGATCAGCCCCAGCATTTT. Protein sequence: CASSPGTGDQPQHF.

The chain is built from TRBV19 and TRBJ2-7; 9 bases align to TRBD2. CDR1 and CDR2 from the germline V gene are LNHDA and SQIVND (reference sequence). Trimming at V came to 2 bases and at J to 2 bases, leaving 4 bases not matched to a gene. The CDR3 is 15 amino acids. The CDR3 DNA reads as TGTGCCAGTAGTATACGAGCGGGAGGTACCTACGAGCAGTACTTC. It yields the protein CASSIRAGGTYEQYF.

The V gene is TRBV28, the J gene TRBJ2-7; D is ambiguous. The CDR3 is made up of 13 amino acids. From germline, CDR1 is MDHEN and CDR2 SYDVKM. Trimming removed 6 bases at V and 5 bases at J, with 14 bases between. CDR3 nucleotide sequence: TGTGCCAGCAGCCTTCCCTGGCCGGACGAGCAGTACTTC. Protein: CASSLPWPDEQYF. Drawing the rest from reference TRBV28 and TRBJ2-7, the complete variable domain is DVKVTQSSRYLVKRTGEKVFLECVQDMDHENMFWYRQDPGLGLRLIYFSYDVKMKEKGDIPEGYSVSREKKERFSLILESASTNQTSMYLCASSLPWPDEQYFGPGTRLTVT.

V and J are TRBV11-2 and TRBJ2-1; D gene unclear. The CDR3 loop spans 15 amino acids. Germline V gene data show CDR1 as SGHAT and CDR2 as FQNNGV. V shed 0 bases and J shed 4 bases, with 10 bases lying between them. CDR3: CASSLDPSVYNEQFF. In DNA, the CDR3 is TGTGCCAGCAGCTTAGATCCATCGGTGTACAATGAGCAGTTCTTC.

This chain uses TRBV6-5 with TRBJ1-5; D remains ambiguous. Trimming cost V 5 bases and J 3 bases, with 5 bases left between them. This CDR3 is 12 amino acids long. Germline V gene sequence: CDR1 MNHEY, CDR2 SVGAGI. The CDR3: CASSNPNQPQHF. The CDR3 DNA follows: TGTGCCAGCAGTAATCCCAATCAGCCCCAGCATTTT.

V usage is TRBV5-4 and J usage is TRBJ2-1; D remains unclear. V was shortened by 4 bases and J by 6 bases, with 8 bases between the two germline ends. The CDR3 covers 12 residues. From germline, CDR1 is SGHNT and CDR2 YYREEE (reference sequence). This CDR3 reads CASSRQVNEQFF. CDR3 nucleotides: TGTGCCAGCAGCCGGCAGGTCAATGAGCAGTTCTTC. Looking up the rest from reference TRBV5-4 and TRBJ2-1 gives the full variable domain: ETGVTQSPTHLIKTRGQQVTLRCSSQSGHNTVSWYQQALGQGPQFIFQYYREEENGRGNFPPRFSGLQFPNYSSELNVNALELDDSALYLCASSRQVNEQFFGPGTRLTVL.

The gene calls are TRBV28 and TRBJ1-2; 9 nucleotides agree with TRBD1. Germline trimming cut 9 bases from V and 4 bases from J; bases unmatched to any gene: 9. Germline values: CDR1 MDHEN, CDR2 SYDVKM. The CDR3 consists of 14 residues. CDR3: CASSPWGQGYGYTF. For the CDR3, the DNA is TGTGCCAGTTCGCCCTGGGGACAGGGCTATGGCTACACCTTC.

This chain connects TRBV4-1 to TRBJ2-6; D is possibly TRBD1 (6 bases). The germline V gene encodes CDR1 MGHRA and CDR2 YSYEKL. V lost 2 bases to trimming and J lost 0 bases, with 14 bases between them. The CDR3 extends over 18 amino acids. CDR3 nucleotides: TGCGCCAGCAGCCAAACTCAGGGGACGCCCTCTGGGGCCAACGTCCTGACTTTC. Its translation: CASSQTQGTPSGANVLTF.

This clone is a singleton in its sample. As DNA, the CDR3 is TGTGCCAGCAGCAAACTAGCGGGAGATACAAACAATGAGCAGTTCTTC. Protein sequence: CASSKLAGDTNNEQFF. The chain employs TRBV11-1 and TRBJ2-1; the match to TRBD2 covers 11 bases. CDR1 SGHAT and CDR2 FQDESV come from the germline V gene (reference sequence). V trimming: 5 bases; J trimming: 5 bases; junction bases outside the gene matches: 8. The CDR3 is made up of 16 amino acids.

This chain links TRBV29-1 with TRBJ1-4, with 7 bases aligning to TRBD1. Germline V CDR1 and CDR2: SQVTM, ANQGSEA. The V and J ends lost 3 bases and 10 bases, in that order; junction bases with no gene match: 2. The CDR3 spans 11 residues. The CDR3 protein is CSVETGRKLFF. The CDR3, as DNA: TGCAGCGTTGAGACAGGGAGAAAACTGTTTTTT.

The chain employs TRBV28 and TRBJ2-3; 7 bases map to TRBD2. The germline CDR1 and CDR2 sequences are MDHEN and SYDVKM. The V and J ends lost 7 bases and 4 bases, in that order; junction bases with no gene match: 5. The CDR3 sequence is 13 residues long. CDR3 sequence (DNA): TGTGCCAGCACAGGGACTACTTCAGATACGCAGTATTTT. It specifies CASTGTTSDTQYF.

This rearrangement joins TRBV19 to TRBJ1-1, with D unclear. Trimming pared 3 bases from V and 1 base from J, leaving 6 bases between. CDR3 length: 13 residues. Germline V gives CDR1 LNHDA, CDR2 SQIVND (reference sequence). The DNA for the CDR3 is TGTGCCAGTAGTATTTGGGAGAACACTGAAGCTTTCTTT. Protein sequence: CASSIWENTEAFF.